One and the same sample provided the 9 T cell receptor beta chains below, sequenced in a study of response to subunit inactivated influenza vaccine. Each CDR3 protein gets one entry after TCRdb re-called the RT-PCR reads with MiXCR. The profile shows some 640,000 distinct CDR3 sequences, around 13% of them singletons. The sequenced sample was PBMCs from blood, obtained approximately 15 days before vaccination. These receptor sequences come from a man aged 45-60 years who received an inactivated influenza vaccine.

V and J are TRBV7-3 and TRBJ2-3; tentative D call: TRBD1 (5 bases). Per the germline V gene, CDR1 is SGHTA and CDR2 is FQGTGA. V lost 5 bases and J 6 bases, leaving 12 bases between the germline ends. This CDR3 has 13 residues. The CDR3 sequence: CASSKTARDTQYF. The DNA of the CDR3 is TGTGCCAGCAGCAAGACAGCCCGGGATACGCAGTATTTT.

The table lists this clonotype with a few counts. This chain's CDR3 is CSARDRALNTGELFF. DNA for the CDR3: TGCAGTGCTAGAGATCGGGCGCTAAACACCGGGGAGCTGTTTTTT. The chain recombines TRBV20-1 with TRBJ2-2; D is uncertain. V gave up 0 bases and J gave up 2 bases, with 10 bases separating them. The CDR3 contains 15 residues. The germline V gene encodes CDR1 DFQATT and CDR2 SNEGSKA (reference sequence).

The chain employs TRBV12-5 and TRBJ2-7; D not resolved. Deletions cut 0 bases from V and 3 bases from J, with 6 bases between. Looked up from germline, CDR1 is LGHNT and CDR2 is FRNRAP. The CDR3 has 13 amino acids. In DNA, the CDR3 is TGTGCTAGTGGTTTGGTCCGGATCTACGAGCAGTACTTC. This translates into CASGLVRIYEQYF.

This clonotype was seen just once. The chain uses TRBV4-3 and TRBJ1-2; D is uncertain. V lost 0 bases, J lost 6 bases, and 17 bases lay in between. The CDR3 contains 16 residues. Germline CDR1 and CDR2: LGHNA and YSLEER. This CDR3 reads CASSQDRAGRENGYTF. The CDR3 nucleotides are TGCGCCAGCAGCCAAGATCGGGCAGGCCGCGAGAATGGCTACACCTTC.

This clonotype was detected only a few times. This chain uses TRBV4-1 with TRBJ2-7, with no clear D. The CDR3 spans 15 residues. Germline-derived CDR1 and CDR2 are MGHRA and YSYEKL. V was shortened by 0 bases and J by 4 bases, with 13 bases between the two germline ends. CDR3 coding DNA: TGCGCCAGCAGCCAAGAGGCCCAGATTCTTTACGAGCAGTACTTC. Translated: CASSQEAQILYEQYF.

At least ten counts were recorded for this clonotype. The chain is built from TRBV4-1 and TRBJ1-1, with D perhaps TRBD1 (6 bases). Germline V CDR1 and CDR2: MGHRA, YSYEKL. The CDR3 has 14 amino acids. With 4 bases removed from V and 1 base from J, the gap between germline ends came to 10 bases. CDR3 amino acids: CASSLYRENTEAFF. The CDR3 DNA reads as TGCGCCAGCAGCCTATACAGGGAGAACACTGAAGCTTTCTTT.

There are a few counts of this clonotype. The chain is built from TRBV20-1 and TRBJ2-7; a weak D match, TRBD2 (5 bases). CDR3 length: 14 residues. V lost 4 bases and J lost 7, with 20 bases in between. Germline lookup yields CDR1 DFQATT and CDR2 SNEGSKA (reference sequence). CDR3: CSAMHGGPRGEQYF. The CDR3 bases are TGCAGTGCTATGCACGGCGGGCCCCGTGGGGAGCAGTACTTC.

The table lists this clonotype with a few counts. V gene TRBV11-2 combines with J gene TRBJ2-1; 9 positions agree with TRBD2. Trimming cost V 1 base and J 2 bases; bases outside gene matches: 15. Germline V gene lookup returns CDR1 SGHAT and CDR2 FQNNGV. The CDR3 extends over 20 amino acids. The CDR3 region has the DNA TGTGCCAGCAGCTTAGTTCCGCCTAGCGGGGACTATAACCCCTACAATGAGCAGTTCTTC. It yields the protein CASSLVPPSGDYNPYNEQFF. The complete variable domain, with remaining parts taken from reference TRBV11-2 and TRBJ2-1, reads EAGVAQSPRYKIIEKRQSVAFWCNPISGHATLYWYQQILGQGPKLLIQFQNNGVVDDSQLPKDRFSAERLKGVDSTLKIQPAKLEDSAVYLCASSLVPPSGDYNPYNEQFFGPGTRLTVL.

This clonotype was seen a handful of times. The genes are TRBV12-3 or TRBV12-4 and TRBJ2-5, with 9 bases aligning to TRBD2. V gave up 5 bases and J gave up 2 bases; unmatched junction bases: 3. The CDR3 loop spans 14 amino acids. The CDR3 nucleotides are TGTGCCAGCAGTCGACTAGCGGCTCAAGAGACCCAGTACTTC. Its protein product is CASSRLAAQETQYF.